These T cell receptor beta chains were read from a single sample in a study of blood T cell repertoires in COVID-19. Profiling relied on immunoSEQ multiplex PCR, and the TCRdb table lists in-frame clones only, not all of them. Of approximately 290,000 clones detected, more than 85% appear once; the ten largest clones hold around 0.8%. The sequencing input was peripheral blood. These receptors all come from a man aged 25-40 years with acute or convalescent COVID-19. Each CDR3 is given with its conserved first and last residue. The order of the fields is J gene, D gene, V gene, clone size, CDR3 DNA, CDR3 protein. The D gene is left open where the match is weak. Clone size is shown for a subset of rows, as once, few, many or a class of expanded clone.

j_call: TRBJ2-6; d_call: NA; v_call: TRBV28; clone_size: many; cdr3_nt: TGTGCCAGCAGTACCCCGAGCTCTGGGGCCAACGTCCTGACTTTC; cdr3_aa: CASSTPSSGANVLTF
j_call: TRBJ2-2; d_call: TRBD1; v_call: TRBV5-4; clone_size: NA; cdr3_nt: TGTGCCAGCTACAACAGGGGAGTTAACACCGGGGAGCTGTTTTTT; cdr3_aa: CASYNRGVNTGELFF
j_call: TRBJ1-5; d_call: TRBD1; v_call: TRBV10-2; clone_size: NA; cdr3_nt: TGCGCCAGCAGTGAGGTCCCAGGGGGTAATCAGCCCCAGCATTTT; cdr3_aa: CASSEVPGGNQPQHF
j_call: TRBJ1-5; d_call: NA; v_call: TRBV2; clone_size: few; cdr3_nt: TGTGCCAGCGGCATAGACGGGAATCAGCCCCAGCATTTT; cdr3_aa: CASGIDGNQPQHF
j_call: TRBJ1-2; d_call: TRBD1; v_call: TRBV6-1; clone_size: NA; cdr3_nt: TGTGCCAGCAGTGTTGGATTGCGACAGGGACACTATGGCTACACCTTC; cdr3_aa: CASSVGLRQGHYGYTF
j_call: TRBJ2-3; d_call: NA; v_call: TRBV7-9; clone_size: NA; cdr3_nt: TGTGCCAGCAGCTTAGCGGCTGATACGCAGTATTTT; cdr3_aa: CASSLAADTQYF
j_call: TRBJ1-5; d_call: NA; v_call: TRBV18; clone_size: NA; cdr3_nt: TGTGCCAGCTCACCCCAGGGATCCAATCAGCCCCAGCATTTT; cdr3_aa: CASSPQGSNQPQHF
j_call: TRBJ1-5; d_call: NA; v_call: TRBV12-3/TRBV12-4; clone_size: NA; cdr3_nt: TGTGCCAGCAGTTTAGGGGGGGAACAGCCCCAGCATTTT; cdr3_aa: CASSLGGEQPQHF
j_call: TRBJ1-2; d_call: NA; v_call: TRBV27; clone_size: NA; cdr3_nt: TGTGCCAGCAGGATCGAAGGGAGGCCTAACTATGGCTACACCTTC; cdr3_aa: CASRIEGRPNYGYTF
j_call: TRBJ2-2; d_call: NA; v_call: TRBV6-1; clone_size: NA; cdr3_nt: TGTGCCAGCAGTGATTATCCCGGGGAGCTGTTTTTT; cdr3_aa: CASSDYPGELFF
j_call: TRBJ1-1; d_call: TRBD1; v_call: TRBV10-2; clone_size: NA; cdr3_nt: TGCGCCAGCAGTGAGAATCATAGAGGAACAGGGGGCACTGAAGCTTTCTTT; cdr3_aa: CASSENHRGTGGTEAFF
j_call: TRBJ1-1; d_call: TRBD1; v_call: TRBV5-1; clone_size: NA; cdr3_nt: TGCGCCAGCAGCCAAGGGACAGGGGGCACTGAAGCTTTCTTT; cdr3_aa: CASSQGTGGTEAFF
j_call: TRBJ1-2; d_call: TRBD1; v_call: TRBV2; clone_size: NA; cdr3_nt: TGTGCCAGCAGTGAAAGACAGGGATGGGGCTACACCTTC; cdr3_aa: CASSERQGWGYTF
j_call: TRBJ1-1; d_call: NA; v_call: TRBV27; clone_size: NA; cdr3_nt: TGTGCCAGCAGTTTTTTGACAGGTATGAACACTGAAGCTTTCTTT; cdr3_aa: CASSFLTGMNTEAFF
j_call: TRBJ2-1; d_call: TRBD1; v_call: TRBV4-1; clone_size: NA; cdr3_nt: TGCGCCAGCAGCCAAGACCAACAGGGGCTGTACAATGAGCAGTTCTTC; cdr3_aa: CASSQDQQGLYNEQFF